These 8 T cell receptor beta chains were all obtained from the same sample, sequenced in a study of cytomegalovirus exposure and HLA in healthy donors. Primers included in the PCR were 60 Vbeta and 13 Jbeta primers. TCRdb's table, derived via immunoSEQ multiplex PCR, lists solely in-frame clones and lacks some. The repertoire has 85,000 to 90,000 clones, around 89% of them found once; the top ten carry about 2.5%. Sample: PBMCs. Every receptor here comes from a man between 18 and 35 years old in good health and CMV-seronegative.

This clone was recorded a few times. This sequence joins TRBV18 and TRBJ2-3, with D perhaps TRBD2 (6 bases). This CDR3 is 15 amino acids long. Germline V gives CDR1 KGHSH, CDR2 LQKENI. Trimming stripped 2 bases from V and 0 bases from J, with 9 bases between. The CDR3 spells CASSPWGTSTDTQYF. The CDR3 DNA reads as TGTGCCAGCTCACCATGGGGGACTAGCACAGATACGCAGTATTTT.

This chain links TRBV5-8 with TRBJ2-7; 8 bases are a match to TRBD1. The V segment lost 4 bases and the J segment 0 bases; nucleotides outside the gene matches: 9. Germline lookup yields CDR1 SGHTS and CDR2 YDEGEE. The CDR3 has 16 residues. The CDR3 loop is CASSRGTGTRSYEQYF. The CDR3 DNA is TGTGCCAGCAGCCGAGGGACAGGAACACGCTCCTACGAGCAGTACTTC.

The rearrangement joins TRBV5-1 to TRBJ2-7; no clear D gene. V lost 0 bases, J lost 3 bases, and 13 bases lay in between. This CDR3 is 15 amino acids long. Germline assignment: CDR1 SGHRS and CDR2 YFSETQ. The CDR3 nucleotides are TGCGCCAGCAGCTTGGCCCCCGCAGGAAACTACGAGCAGTACTTC. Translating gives CASSLAPAGNYEQYF. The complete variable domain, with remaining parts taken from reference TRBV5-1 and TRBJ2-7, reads KAGVTQTPRYLIKTRGQQVTLSCSPISGHRSVSWYQQTPGQGLQFLFEYFSETQRNKGNFPGRFSGRQFSNSRSEMNVSTLELGDSALYLCASSLAPAGNYEQYFGPGTRLTVT.

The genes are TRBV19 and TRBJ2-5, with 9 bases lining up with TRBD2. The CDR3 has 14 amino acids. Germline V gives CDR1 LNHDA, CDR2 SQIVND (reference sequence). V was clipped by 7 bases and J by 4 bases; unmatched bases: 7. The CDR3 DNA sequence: TGTGCCAGTAATGGGGCTAGCGGGATAGAGACCCAGTACTTC. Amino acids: CASNGASGIETQYF.

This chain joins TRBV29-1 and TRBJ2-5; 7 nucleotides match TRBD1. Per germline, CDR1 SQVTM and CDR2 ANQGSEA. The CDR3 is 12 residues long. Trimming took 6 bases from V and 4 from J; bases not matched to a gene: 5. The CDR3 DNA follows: TGCAGCGTGGGCACAGGGGCAGAGACCCAGTACTTC. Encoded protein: CSVGTGAETQYF.

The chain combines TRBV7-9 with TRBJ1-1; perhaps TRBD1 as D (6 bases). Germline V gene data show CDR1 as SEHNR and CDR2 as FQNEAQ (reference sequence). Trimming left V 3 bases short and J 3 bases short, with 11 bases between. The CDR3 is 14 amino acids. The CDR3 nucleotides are TGTGCCAGCAGCTTTCAAGGGGGGGACACTGAAGCTTTCTTT. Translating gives CASSFQGGDTEAFF.

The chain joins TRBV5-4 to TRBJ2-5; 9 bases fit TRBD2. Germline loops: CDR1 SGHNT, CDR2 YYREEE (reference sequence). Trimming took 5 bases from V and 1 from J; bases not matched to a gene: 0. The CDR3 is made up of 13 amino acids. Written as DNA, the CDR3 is TGTGCCAGCAGGCGGGGGGGCCAAGAGACCCAGTACTTC. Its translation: CASRRGGQETQYF.

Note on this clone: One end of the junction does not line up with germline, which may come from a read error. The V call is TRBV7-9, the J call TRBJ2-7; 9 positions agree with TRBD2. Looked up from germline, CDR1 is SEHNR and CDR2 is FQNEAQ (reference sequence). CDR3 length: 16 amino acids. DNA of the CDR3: TGTTCCAGCAGCTCCCAAACTAGCGGGTTGCCCTACGAGCAGTACTTC. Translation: CSSSSQTSGLPYEQYF.